The rows below give T cell receptor beta chains drawn from one sample of a study of beta chain features in type 1 diabetes. The protocol was immunoSEQ multiplex PCR, while the TCRdb copy is restricted to in-frame clones and leaves out a portion. The repertoire holds about 23,000 clones, with under 60% as singletons. Sample: stem cell memory CD4+ T cells from blood. Receptors were obtained from a man between 18 and 29 years old with type 1 diabetes. Each CDR3 is given with its conserved first and last residue. A D gene is named only where the DNA matches it firmly.

V	D	J	CDR3
TRBV5-1	TRBD1	TRBJ2-3	CASSFQGQGAIDTQYF
TRBV18	TRBD1	TRBJ1-1	CASSGGQGVNTEAFF
TRBV7-8	-	TRBJ1-5	CASSLSSWANQPQHF
TRBV29-1	TRBD1	TRBJ1-1	CSGGQVGTEAFF
TRBV28	TRBD2	TRBJ2-4	CASSSGGGKNIQYF
TRBV4-2	TRBD2	TRBJ2-1	CASNPSGAAYNEQFF
TRBV5-4	-	-	CASSQNQGIPYEQYF
TRBV5-1	-	TRBJ2-6	CASSLGLQGSNVLTF
TRBV30	TRBD2	TRBJ2-1	CARSSGGPREQFF
TRBV9	TRBD1	TRBJ1-2	CASSVEGQGVVGYTF
TRBV6-5	TRBD1	TRBJ2-5	CASKKTTGGEETQYF
TRBV7-2	TRBD2	TRBJ2-7	CASSFASGNSYEQYF
TRBV5-1	TRBD2	TRBJ2-7	CASSPGYLAGYEQYF
TRBV7-9	-	TRBJ1-5	CAVEGIDLIGQPQHF
TRBV9	TRBD2	TRBJ2-1	CASSVEGTSTYNEQFF
TRBV5-6	-	TRBJ2-1	CASSARVGTPTYNEQFF
TRBV18	-	TRBJ2-1	CASSPAQILYNEQFF
TRBV2	TRBD2	TRBJ2-3	CASHGGGGPTDTQYF
TRBV25-1	-	TRBJ2-2	CASSDRVNTGELFF
TRBV10-2	-	TRBJ2-3	CASSESGQDTQYF
TRBV11-2	-	TRBJ2-7	CASSLGPQGGPYEQYF
TRBV13	-	TRBJ1-1	CASSLTGGTEAFF
TRBV7-2	TRBD2	TRBJ2-3	CASSAGLAGALGTDTQYF
TRBV19	TRBD1	TRBJ2-1	CASSQGAWNEQFF
TRBV14	TRBD1	TRBJ1-2	CASSGTGYGYTF
TRBV7-2	-	TRBJ2-2	CASSPESGNPNTGELFF
TRBV18	-	TRBJ1-3	CASSPTDDSGNTIYF
TRBV10-3	TRBD2	TRBJ2-2	CAISERAGTSGGSNTGELFF
TRBV19	-	TRBJ1-2	CASIKMAGWDYGYTF
TRBV9	TRBD1	TRBJ1-4	CASSTGQGRGKLFF
TRBV5-1	-	TRBJ1-1	CASSQQGSWTEAFF
TRBV7-2	TRBD2	TRBJ2-1	CASSALSGRNEQFF
TRBV28	TRBD2	-	CASRSMLAEHYEQYF
TRBV15	-	TRBJ1-3	CATGEVTGNTIYF
TRBV14	-	TRBJ2-6	CARHREQYRSGANVLTF
TRBV27	TRBD1	TRBJ2-7	CASRRQGAGEQYF
TRBV29-1	TRBD1	TRBJ2-2	CSARQGAFGELFF
TRBV5-7	-	TRBJ2-7	CAARRTQPPYEQYF